This T cell receptor beta chain derives from a study of T cells in Graves' hyperthyroidism and ophthalmopathy. Whole-study results and caveats: Model output signaled ophthalmopathy a median roughly 6 months ahead of onset.

Stable disease denoted Graves' hyperthyroidism without ophthalmopathy progression within 18 months. Patients aged 18 to 65 had newly diagnosed hyperthyroidism lasting under 2 months. Any patient presenting with uncontrolled infection, other autoimmune disease, pregnancy or lactation was left out. Germline-derived CDR1 and CDR2 are LGHNA and YSLEER. The junction had 6 bases not matched to a gene; V was cut back by 1 base and J by 7 bases. This CDR3 region has 17 residues. Amplified regions were TCR beta CDR3 sequences from RNA transcripts. When the TCR CDR3 underwent first-round RT-PCR, the HTBI primer set was used. TCRdb used MiXCR to reprocess the multiplex PCR reads, holding one entry per CDR3 protein. The sample consists of about 360,000 distinct CDR3 sequences, 13% of them appearing once. In this sample, this clonotype turned up a few times. Its specificity is unknown.

Sequencing was done on a sample of blood. The source is a woman under 30 with Graves' hyperthyroidism. This chain links TRBV4-3 with TRBJ2-1, with 14 bases fitting TRBD2. CDR3 DNA sequence: TGCGCCAGCAGCCAAGGGGGGGGACTAGCGGGAGTAAATGAGCAGTTCTTC. Residues: CASSQGGGLAGVNEQFF.